This TCR beta chain was sequenced in a study of blood T cell repertoires in COVID-19. Study summary: The samples span acute and convalescent COVID-19 from the United States, Italy and Spain.

The CDR3 loop spans 15 amino acids. Germline CDR1 and CDR2: MNHEY and SVGEGT. With 5 bases clipped from V and 6 bases from J, the junction kept 9 bases outside the gene matches. In the authors' workflow: The assay estimated nucleated cells by amplifying reference gene primers. Using immunoSEQ multiplex PCR, the repertoire was profiled, and TCRdb retains in-frame clones only, with some absent. The DNA was the basis for D and trimming; V, J and clone size are from that table. The sample yields tens of thousands of clones, 88% seen once. This TCR derives from a human donor in a cohort sampled during active COVID-19. The chain has TRBV6-2 or TRBV6-3 and TRBJ2-2, with 7 bases fitting TRBD1. Sample: peripheral blood. The CDR3 sequence is CASSRQGKRSGELFF. The CDR3 DNA is TGTGCCAGCAGTCGACAGGGAAAGAGGTCCGGGGAGCTGTTTTTT.